The subject of this entry is one TCR beta chain. What it binds is not known. Terminally differentiated effector memory CD45RA+ cells were left out of the naive CD8 fraction, which was CD45RO-negative and positively selected for CCR7. The sample comes from a study of shared clonotypes between healthy human individuals. The CDR3 totals 17 residues. Germline CDR1 and CDR2: LNHDA and SQIVND (reference sequence). Trimming stripped 4 bases from V and 7 bases from J, with 20 bases between. In the original workflow: Junction-only immunoSEQ data arrived without quality scores, meaning filtering differed. Libraries were prepared by immunoSEQ multiplex PCR; TCRdb keeps only in-frame clonotypes and omits some of them. That table furnishes V, J and clone size, whereas the DNA furnished D and trimming. The sample lists around 1,900,000 clones, roughly 95% occurring once. Findings and limits, study-wide: It was the non-shared clonotypes that had lower generation probabilities than clonotypes shared by all four donors.

Sequenced: naive CD8+ T cells from PBMCs. The V and J genes are TRBV19 and TRBJ2-6; no definite D call. The receptor's source is a man aged 18 to 29 in good health. Some clones in this sample may be carry-over from other donors' samples. CDR3 loop: CASSTLESSFLANVLTF. CDR3 nucleotides: TGTGCCAGTAGTACCCTAGAATCTTCCTTCCTAGCCAACGTCCTGACTTTC. The entire variable domain, with the rest obtained from reference TRBV19 and TRBJ2-6, is as follows: DGGITQSPKYLFRKEGQNVTLSCEQNLNHDAMYWYRQDPGQGLRLIYYSQIVNDFQKGDIAEGYSVSREKKESFPLTVTSAQKNPTAFYLCASSTLESSFLANVLTFGAGSRLTVL.